These 10 T cell receptor beta chains originate from one sample sequenced in a study of T-cell reconstitution after alpha-beta-depleted transplantation in children. Preparation of the TCRbeta library was carried out with unique molecular identifiers. TCRdb fed the PCR reads into MiXCR, producing one record per CDR3 protein. The sample carries 100,000 or so distinct CDR3 sequences, around a quarter recorded once. This specimen was PBMCs, taken before TCRalphabeta/CD19-depleted stem cell transplant. The receptors come from a boy under 10 years old with acute lymphoblastic leukemia, due to receive a stem cell transplant.

This clonotype was seen more than once but under ten times. The rearrangement links TRBV30 to TRBJ1-5, with 8 bases fitting TRBD1. V dropped 3 bases and J dropped 2; count of bases not matched to a gene: 6. The CDR3 length is 15 residues. Germline assignment: CDR1 GTSNPN and CDR2 SVGIG (reference sequence). The CDR3 DNA is TGTGCCTGGAGAGCCGGGACAGGAGGCAATCAGCCCCAGCATTTT. Its protein is CAWRAGTGGNQPQHF. Using reference TRBV30 and TRBJ1-5 for the parts outside the CDR3, the full variable domain is SQTIHQWPATLVQPVGSPLSLECTVEGTSNPNLYWYRQAAGRGLQLLFYSVGIGQISSEVPQNLSASRPQDRQFILSSKKLLLSDSGFYLCAWRAGTGGNQPQHFGDGTRLSIL.

The chain is built from TRBV7-9 and TRBJ2-5; tentative D call: TRBD2 (6 bases). The CDR3 has 16 residues. Trimming removed 1 base from V and 0 bases from J, with 12 bases in between. Germline CDR1 is SEHNR and CDR2 is FQNEAQ (reference sequence). The CDR3 here is CASSLGSGGYQETQYF. CDR3 DNA sequence: TGTGCCAGCAGCTTAGGTTCCGGAGGGTACCAAGAGACCCAGTACTTC. The full variable domain, completed using reference TRBV7-9 and TRBJ2-5, is DTGVSQNPRHKITKRGQNVTFRCDPISEHNRLYWYRQTLGQGPEFLTYFQNEAQLEKSRLLSDRFSAERPKGSFSTLEIQRTEQGDSAMYLCASSLGSGGYQETQYFGPGTRLLVL.

CDR3 residues: CASSLGGVGYNEQFF. CDR3 coding DNA: TGCGCCAGCAGCTTGGGAGGGGTCGGCTACAATGAGCAGTTCTTC. This chain joins TRBV5-1 and TRBJ2-1, with D perhaps matching TRBD1 or TRBD2 (5 bases each). CDR1 and CDR2 from the germline V gene are SGHRS and YFSETQ. The CDR3 has 15 amino acids. Trimming pared 0 bases from V and 3 bases from J, leaving 10 bases between.

V is TRBV5-5 and J is TRBJ2-7; 7 nucleotides align to TRBD1. Trimming removed 2 bases from V and 6 bases from J; junction bases left unmatched: 8. The germline V gene encodes CDR1 SGHKS and CDR2 YYEKEE (reference sequence). The CDR3 runs 14 residues. CDR3 in amino acids: CASSLVQGKGEQYF. The CDR3 DNA reads TGTGCCAGCAGCTTAGTACAGGGGAAGGGCGAGCAGTACTTC. Using reference TRBV5-5 and TRBJ2-7 for the parts outside the CDR3, the full variable domain is DAGVTQSPTHLIKTRGQQVTLRCSPISGHKSVSWYQQVLGQGPQFIFQYYEKEERGRGNFPDRFSARQFPNYSSELNVNALLLGDSALYLCASSLVQGKGEQYFGPGTRLTVT.

The V and J genes are TRBV5-1 and TRBJ2-3, with unresolved D. Trimming cost V 4 bases and J 0 bases, with 9 bases left between them. The CDR3 covers 14 residues. The germline CDR1 and CDR2 sequences are SGHRS and YFSETQ. The CDR3 DNA reads TGCGCCAGCAGCCCCCCCATAAGCACAGATACGCAGTATTTT. This codes for CASSPPISTDTQYF.

This chain joins TRBV7-9 and TRBJ2-7; 7 bases are a match to TRBD1. In germline, CDR1 is SEHNR, CDR2 FQNEAQ (reference sequence). With V trimmed by 5 bases and J by 4 bases, 14 bases remained unmatched. This CDR3 region has 16 residues. DNA of the CDR3: TGTGCCAGCAGCGGACAGACAGGGAGTAGTCCATACGAGCAGTACTTC. Amino acid sequence: CASSGQTGSSPYEQYF.

The V gene is TRBV20-1, the J gene TRBJ2-2; TRBD2 matches at 9 bases. Germline assignment: CDR1 DFQATT and CDR2 SNEGSKA (reference sequence). The CDR3 spans 16 residues. The junction had 8 bases not matched to a gene; V was cut back by 3 bases and J by 3 bases. The CDR3 coding sequence is TGCAGTGCTAGGACTAGCGGAGGGGCTTACACCGGGGAGCTGTTTTTT. Its translation: CSARTSGGAYTGELFF.

This clonotype has ten or more counts. The rearrangement uses TRBV12-3 or TRBV12-4 and TRBJ2-6, with unresolved D. The V and J ends lost 5 bases and 2 bases respectively, with 4 bases between them. The CDR3 loop spans 13 amino acids. CDR3 protein: CASSPTGANVLTF. In DNA, the CDR3 is TGTGCCAGCAGTCCCACTGGGGCCAACGTCCTGACTTTC.

This clonotype was picked up a small number of times. V usage is TRBV27 and J usage is TRBJ2-7; D is unresolved. V lost 7 bases to trimming and J lost 0 bases, with 16 bases between them. Germline values: CDR1 MNHEY, CDR2 SMNVEV (reference sequence). The CDR3 has 15 amino acids. CDR3 region: CASKKAERSSYEQYF. CDR3 DNA: TGTGCCAGCAAGAAAGCTGAGAGGAGCTCCTACGAGCAGTACTTC.

This clonotype was recorded a few times. The gene calls are TRBV27 and TRBJ2-3; D unclear. Per the germline V gene, CDR1 is MNHEY and CDR2 is SMNVEV (reference sequence). Trimming took 6 bases from V and 4 from J, leaving 11 bases between them. The CDR3 runs to 13 residues. The CDR3 loop reads CASSLNGPDTQYF. CDR3 sequence (DNA): TGTGCCAGCAGCCTTAACGGGCCAGATACGCAGTATTTT.